One sample yielded the 2 T cell receptor beta chains listed below, sequenced in a study of Ad26.COV2.S vaccination and SARS-CoV-2 variants. TCRdb keeps only in-frame clones here, not all; method: immunoSEQ multiplex PCR. The sample shows some 520,000 clones, 87% of them seen only once. The sample's treatment: approximately 18 received Ad26.COV2.S at low or high dose, single or two shots; about 5 received placebo; per-sample allocation not given. On day 63 after the first injection, vaccine and placebo recipients gave samples. Sequences were derived from peripheral blood, sampled in a trial of Ad26.COV2.S vaccine versus placebo. The source of these receptors is a person aged 18 to 59 who received the Ad26.COV2.S COVID-19 vaccine or a placebo.

V usage is TRBV4-2 and J usage is TRBJ1-6; 8 bases are shared with TRBD1. The CDR3 contains 16 residues. Germline lookup yields CDR1 LGHNA and CDR2 YNFKEQ. The trim removed 1 base at V and 7 bases at J, leaving 6 bases unmatched. CDR3 sequence: CASSQARDRRNSPLHF. CDR3 bases: TGTGCCAGCAGCCAAGCCCGGGACAGGAGAAATTCACCCCTCCACTTT.

This clone was picked up one time. CDR3 sequence: CASSLDRVEGYTF. CDR3 DNA sequence: TGTGCCAGCAGCTTGGACAGGGTGGAAGGCTACACCTTC. V and J are TRBV5-8 and TRBJ1-2, with D perhaps matching TRBD1 (6 bases). This CDR3 has 13 amino acids. CDR1 is SGHTS and CDR2 is YDEGEE in the germline V gene. Between the trimmed V and J ends, which lost 0 bases and 8 bases, there was a span of 11 bases. Using reference TRBV5-8 and TRBJ1-2 for the parts outside the CDR3, the full variable domain is EAGVTQSPTHLIKTRGQQATLRCSPISGHTSVYWYQQALGLGLQFLLWYDEGEERNRGNFPPRFSGRQFPNYSSELNVNALELEDSALYLCASSLDRVEGYTFGSGTRLTVV.